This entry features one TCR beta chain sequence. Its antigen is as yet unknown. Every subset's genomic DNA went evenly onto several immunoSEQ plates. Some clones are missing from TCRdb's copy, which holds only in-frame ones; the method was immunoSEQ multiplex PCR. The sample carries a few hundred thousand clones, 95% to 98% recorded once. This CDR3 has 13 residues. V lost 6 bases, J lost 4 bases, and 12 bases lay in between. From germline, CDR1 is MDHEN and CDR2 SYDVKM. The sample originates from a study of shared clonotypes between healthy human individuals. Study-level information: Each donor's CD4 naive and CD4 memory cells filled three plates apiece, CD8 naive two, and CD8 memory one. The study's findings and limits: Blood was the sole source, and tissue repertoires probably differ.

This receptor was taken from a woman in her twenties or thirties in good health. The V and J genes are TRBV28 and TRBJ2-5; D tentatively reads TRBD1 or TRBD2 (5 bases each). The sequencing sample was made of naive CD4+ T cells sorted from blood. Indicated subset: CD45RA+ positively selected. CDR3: CASSYGDRETQYF. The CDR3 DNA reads TGTGCCAGCAGCTATGGGGACCGAGAGACCCAGTACTTC.